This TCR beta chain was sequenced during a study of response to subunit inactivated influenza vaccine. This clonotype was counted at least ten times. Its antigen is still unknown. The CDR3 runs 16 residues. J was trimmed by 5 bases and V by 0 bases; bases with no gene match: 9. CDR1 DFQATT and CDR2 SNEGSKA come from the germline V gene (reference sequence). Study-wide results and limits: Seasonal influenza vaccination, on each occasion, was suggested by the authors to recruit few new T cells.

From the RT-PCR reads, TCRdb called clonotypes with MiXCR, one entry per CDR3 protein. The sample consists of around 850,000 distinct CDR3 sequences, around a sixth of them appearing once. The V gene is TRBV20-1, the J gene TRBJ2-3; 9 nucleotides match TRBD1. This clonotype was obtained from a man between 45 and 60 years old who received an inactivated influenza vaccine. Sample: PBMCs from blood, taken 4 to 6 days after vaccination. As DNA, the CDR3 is TGCAGTGCTAGAGAATTTGGCACAGGGGGCGGAGATACGCAGTATTTT. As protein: CSAREFGTGGGDTQYF.